The 21 T cell receptor beta chains listed next were all sequenced from one sample in a study of T cells in Graves' hyperthyroidism and ophthalmopathy (dated by TCRdb to the late 2010s). Receptor amplification or capture employed multiplex PCR. Sequenced on an Illumina HiSeq 2000. The TCR beta CDR3 regions were amplified from the RNA transcripts. The TCR CDR3 was subjected to a first round of RT-PCR using the HTBI primer set and the Qiagen OneStep RT-PCR kit. Using fastp trimming at Q25 and MiXCR clonotype assembly, TCRdb reanalyzed the public sequencing data and kept in-frame beta chains. CDR3 protein sequences are deduplicated, and each keeps its most common genes and DNA. The sample profile shows 250,000 to 300,000 distinct CDR3 sequences; around 15% of them were found once. The leading ten clones occupy about 50% of the sample. Input material: blood. The receptors derive from a woman aged 55-70 years with Graves' ophthalmopathy.

The chain recombines TRBV7-8 with TRBJ2-5; perhaps TRBD2 as D (6 bases). The CDR3 contains 13 residues. Trimming stripped 11 bases from V and 5 bases from J, with 18 bases between. CDR1 SGHVS and CDR2 FQNEAQ come from the germline V gene. CDR3 residues: CAGAVGGRETQYF. CDR3 in DNA: TGTGCCGGGGCAGTGGGAGGTCGGGAGACCCAGTACTTC.

Of note for this clonotype: The junction departs from the called germline gene at one end, perhaps through a read error. The rearrangement uses TRBV7-3 and TRBJ2-4, with 9 bases aligning to TRBD1. This CDR3 has 17 residues. Germline CDR1 reads SGHTA; CDR2 reads FQGTGA. The CDR3 bases are TGTGCCAGCAGCATATCCCCGGGACAGGGTGCCAAAGACATTCAGTACTTC. Protein product: CASSISPGQGAKDIQYF.

V is TRBV6-1 and J is TRBJ1-2, with TRBD1 matching 9 bases. Per the germline V gene, CDR1 is MNHNS and CDR2 is SASEGT. The CDR3 runs 14 residues. The V segment lost 6 bases and the J segment 6 bases; nucleotides outside the gene matches: 8. The CDR3 coding sequence is TGTGCCAGCAGACTCCAGGGACAGGGCCATGGCTACACCTTC. Translation gives CASRLQGQGHGYTF.

The gene calls are TRBV9 and TRBJ1-1; the D is unclear. The CDR3 spans 12 residues. Germline V gene lookup returns CDR1 SGDLS and CDR2 YYNGEE. V was cut by 1 base and J by 5 bases, with 6 bases left in between. CDR3 coding DNA: TGTGCCAGCAGCGTATCCGGAACTGAAGCTTTCTTT. Protein product: CASSVSGTEAFF.

This clonotype occurred many times. V usage is TRBV7-3 and J usage is TRBJ2-3; no clear D gene. The V end lost 5 bases, the J end lost 0 bases, and 9 bases lay between the germline ends. CDR1 and CDR2 from the germline V gene are SGHTA and FQGTGA. This CDR3 region has 14 residues. The CDR3, as DNA: TGTGCCAGCAGCCGAATACCTAGCACAGATACGCAGTATTTT. Amino acid sequence: CASSRIPSTDTQYF.

This clonotype has ten or more counts. The rearrangement joins TRBV5-1 to TRBJ1-2, with D uncertain. The CDR3 length is 14 residues. Per the germline V gene, CDR1 is SGHRS and CDR2 is YFSETQ. Trimming removed 0 bases from V and 4 bases from J, with 10 bases in between. The CDR3: CASSLDAGFYGYTF. DNA for the CDR3: TGCGCCAGCAGCTTGGATGCAGGATTCTATGGCTACACCTTC.

This clonotype was counted ten times or more. The rearrangement links TRBV5-1 to TRBJ2-3; 8 nucleotides align to TRBD2. The CDR3 is 15 amino acids. Germline-derived CDR1 and CDR2 are SGHRS and YFSETQ. Germline trimming cut 5 bases from V and 0 bases from J; bases unmatched to any gene: 5. CDR3 sequence reads: CASSPTSGSTDTQYF. CDR3 sequence (DNA): TGCGCCAGCAGTCCAACTAGCGGTAGCACAGATACGCAGTATTTT.

This clonotype was seen many times. This chain connects TRBV7-2 to TRBJ2-7; D is unclear. Trimming pared 2 bases from V and 2 bases from J, leaving 10 bases between. The CDR3 loop spans 14 amino acids. Germline V gives CDR1 SGHTA, CDR2 FQGNSA. The DNA for the CDR3 is TGTGCCAGCAGCTTATCAGTGGCCCCCTACGAGCAGTACTTC. This sequence encodes CASSLSVAPYEQYF.

This clonotype showed up many times. The chain uses TRBV7-9 and TRBJ1-4; the match to TRBD1 covers 8 bases. The germline V gene has CDR1 SEHNR and CDR2 FQNEAQ (reference sequence). The CDR3 sequence is 14 residues long. Germline trimming cut 6 bases from V and 6 bases from J; bases unmatched to any gene: 6. This CDR3 reads CASSLQGVDEKLFF. The CDR3 region has the DNA TGTGCCAGCAGTCTACAGGGGGTAGATGAAAAACTGTTTTTT. The full variable domain, its missing parts supplied by reference TRBV7-9 and TRBJ1-4, is DTGVSQNPRHKITKRGQNVTFRCDPISEHNRLYWYRQTLGQGPEFLTYFQNEAQLEKSRLLSDRFSAERPKGSFSTLEIQRTEQGDSAMYLCASSLQGVDEKLFFGSGTQLSVL.

This clonotype came up many times. The chain joins TRBV6-1 to TRBJ1-2; 9 bases map to TRBD1. The ends lost 5 bases at V and 5 bases at J; junction bases unmatched: 9. CDR1 and CDR2 from the germline V gene are MNHNS and SASEGT. The CDR3 contains 15 residues. The CDR3 DNA sequence: TGTGCCAGCAGTAGCGGACAGGGGCGCGGGTATGGCTACACCTTC. Protein product: CASSSGQGRGYGYTF.

The genes are TRBV4-3 and TRBJ1-4, with D maybe TRBD1 (6 bases). V gave up 4 bases and J gave up 6 bases, with 12 bases separating them. CDR3 length equals 14 residues. Germline V gene lookup returns CDR1 LGHNA and CDR2 YSLEER. CDR3 nucleotides: TGCGCCAGCAGCCCAGGGGCTTTTGATGAAAAACTGTTTTTT. Amino acid sequence: CASSPGAFDEKLFF.

This clonotype was counted at least ten times. This rearrangement joins TRBV20-1 to TRBJ2-5; TRBD1 is a possible D gene (5 bases). Germline CDR1 and CDR2: DFQATT and SNEGSKA (reference sequence). There are 15 residues in the CDR3. Between the trimmed V and J ends, which lost 0 bases and 0 bases, there was a span of 11 bases. CDR3 coding DNA: TGCAGTGCTAGAGAGAAAGGGGCGGACCAAGAGACCCAGTACTTC. Protein: CSAREKGADQETQYF.

In its sample, this clonotype was seen a few times. The rearrangement joins TRBV6-1 to TRBJ2-3; 9 bases fit TRBD1. V shed 5 bases, J shed 4 bases, and the junction held 10 bases outside the gene matches. Looked up from germline, CDR1 is MNHNS and CDR2 is SASEGT. The CDR3 is 16 amino acids. The CDR3 protein is CASSYRGQGIADTQYF. In DNA form, the CDR3 reads TGTGCCAGCAGTTATAGGGGACAGGGAATAGCAGATACGCAGTATTTT.

The CDR3 sequence is CASSLGQGAAEAFF. In DNA form, the CDR3 reads TGTGCCAGCAGTTTAGGACAGGGGGCTGCTGAAGCTTTCTTT. The genes are TRBV6-2 or TRBV6-3 and TRBJ1-1; 11 bases map to TRBD1. This CDR3 is built from 14 residues. The germline CDR1 and CDR2 sequences are MNHEY and SVGEGT. The junction had 4 bases not matched to a gene; V was cut back by 4 bases and J by 6 bases.

In its sample, this clonotype was seen many times. This CDR3 is CATSDPRGSSYNEQFF. The DNA of the CDR3 is TGTGCCACCAGTGACCCGAGGGGGAGCTCCTACAATGAGCAGTTCTTC. The genes are TRBV24-1 and TRBJ2-1, with D maybe TRBD1 (6 bases). CDR1 and CDR2 (germline): KGHDR, SFDVKD. The CDR3 has 16 residues. V lost 4 bases, J lost 0 bases, and 12 bases lay in between.

Turning to this clonotype: A read error may be the cause here, since a much bigger clone is one base away. The rearrangement uses TRBV29-1 and TRBJ2-5, with TRBD2 as a possible D gene (7 bases). V gave up 3 bases and J gave up 5 bases, with 13 bases separating them. The CDR3 totals 13 residues. Germline V CDR1 and CDR2: SQVTM, ANQGSEA. CDR3 residues: CSVDPGGGETQYF. The CDR3 coding sequence is TGCAGCGTTGACCCGGGGGGCGGTGAGACCCAGTACTTC.

This clonotype appeared many times. The V and J genes are TRBV7-2 and TRBJ2-7; 7 bases agree with TRBD1. The V segment lost 4 bases and the J segment 6 bases; nucleotides outside the gene matches: 6. This CDR3 spans 13 amino acids. Per the germline V gene, CDR1 is SGHTA and CDR2 is FQGNSA. The CDR3 DNA reads TGTGCCAGCAGCTCAGATTACAGGGGCGAGCAGTACTTC. This translates into CASSSDYRGEQYF.

This clonotype was counted ten times or more. The rearrangement uses TRBV6-1 and TRBJ2-1; a possible D gene is TRBD2 (5 bases). The CDR3 has 15 amino acids. The V gene lost 7 bases and the J gene lost 7 bases, with 20 bases spanning the gap. The germline gives CDR1 MNHNS, CDR2 SASEGT. Here the CDR3 DNA reads TGTGCCAGCATGAAGTCGCGGGCTCGGTGGAATGAGCAGTTCTTC. This sequence encodes CASMKSRARWNEQFF.

This clonotype was counted many times. The rearrangement links TRBV20-1 to TRBJ1-6; no definite D call. This CDR3 is 14 amino acids long. Germline-derived CDR1 and CDR2 are DFQATT and SNEGSKA (reference sequence). V was trimmed by 5 bases and J by 13 bases, leaving 21 bases between them. The CDR3 here is CSAYPPRTLWPLHF. The CDR3 bases are TGCAGTGCTTATCCACCTCGGACCTTATGGCCCCTCCACTTT.

This clonotype has ten or more counts. V gene TRBV7-2 combines with J gene TRBJ2-3; 8 nucleotides line up with TRBD2. Germline V gene lookup returns CDR1 SGHTA and CDR2 FQGNSA. Trimming took 5 bases from V and 10 from J; bases not matched to a gene: 11. CDR3 size: 14 residues. The CDR3 is CASSRTGAGDAQYF. The CDR3 DNA reads as TGTGCCAGCAGCCGCACTGGAGCGGGAGACGCGCAGTATTTT.

This clonotype was picked up many times. The CDR3 DNA reads TGCAGTGCCTCCATAGCGGGAGAGGGCACAGATACGCAGTATTTT. Its translation: CSASIAGEGTDTQYF. This sequence joins TRBV20-1 and TRBJ2-3; TRBD2 agrees at 9 bases. J was trimmed by 1 base and V by 6 bases; bases with no gene match: 8. CDR1 and CDR2 from the germline V gene are DFQATT and SNEGSKA (reference sequence). This CDR3 has 15 amino acids.